This T cell receptor (beta chain) was retrieved from a study of T cell responses to AZD1222 COVID-19 vaccine. Study findings and constraints: Reports indicate that nearly half of spike-specific TCRs are directed at unmutated variant regions. Recipients of two AZD1222 doses showed rising Spike-specific TCR breadth and depth. Of the AZD1222 recipients, only five to seven were seropositive at baseline.

Assay used: immunoSEQ multiplex PCR; TCRdb lists only in-frame clones, some missing. Here the sample spans about 150,000 clones, more than 90% being singletons. Trimming left V 7 bases short and J 4 bases short, with 10 bases between. Germline CDR1 and CDR2: MDHEN and SYDVKM. The CDR3 is 13 amino acids. As regards this clone: Its antigen is not known.

This TCR was sampled from an adult in good health. The chain links TRBV28 to TRBJ1-4, with a tentative D call TRBD1 (6 bases). Sequenced here: peripheral blood, sampled on day 0 of AZD1222 vaccination. CDR3 sequence: CASTGQINEKLFF. The CDR3 nucleotides read TGTGCCAGCACTGGACAGATTAATGAAAAACTGTTTTTT.